This T cell receptor (beta chain) was recovered during a study of OX40 agonist ivuxolimab in advanced cancers. At the level of the study: Cancers in dose escalation were hepatocellular, melanoma, renal cell and head and neck.

Clones were read by immunoSEQ multiplex PCR, and TCRdb kept only the in-frame ones, dropping some. The sample includes around 72,000 clones, 80% to 90% seen only once; the top ten take around 8.2%. Germline V lookup: CDR1 SNHLY, CDR2 FYNNEI. Trimming removed 6 bases from V and 4 bases from J, with 13 bases in between. The CDR3 runs 14 residues. Enrollment shut out patients with autoimmune disease history or systemic immunosuppression. Sequenced material: CD4+ or CD8+ T cells sorted from blood, taken in a trial of the OX40 agonist ivuxolimab. The clonotype comes from an adult with an advanced solid tumor such as melanoma, head and neck, liver or kidney cancer. The genes are TRBV2 and TRBJ1-5; D is ambiguous. CDR3 in DNA: TGTGCCAGCAGGGAAAGGACCGATAATCAGCCCCAGCATTTT. Amino acids: CASRERTDNQPQHF.